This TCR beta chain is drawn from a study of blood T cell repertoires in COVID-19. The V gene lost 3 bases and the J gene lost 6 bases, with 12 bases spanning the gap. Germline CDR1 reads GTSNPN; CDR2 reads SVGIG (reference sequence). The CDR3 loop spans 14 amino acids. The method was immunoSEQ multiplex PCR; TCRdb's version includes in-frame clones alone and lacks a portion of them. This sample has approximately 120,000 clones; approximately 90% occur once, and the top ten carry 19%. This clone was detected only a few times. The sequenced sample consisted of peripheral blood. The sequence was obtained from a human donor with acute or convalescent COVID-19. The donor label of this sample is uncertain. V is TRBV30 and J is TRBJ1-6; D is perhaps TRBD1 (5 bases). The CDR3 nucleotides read TGTGCCTGGAGCTTAGCAGGGTCTAATTCACCCCTCCACTTT. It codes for CAWSLAGSNSPLHF.